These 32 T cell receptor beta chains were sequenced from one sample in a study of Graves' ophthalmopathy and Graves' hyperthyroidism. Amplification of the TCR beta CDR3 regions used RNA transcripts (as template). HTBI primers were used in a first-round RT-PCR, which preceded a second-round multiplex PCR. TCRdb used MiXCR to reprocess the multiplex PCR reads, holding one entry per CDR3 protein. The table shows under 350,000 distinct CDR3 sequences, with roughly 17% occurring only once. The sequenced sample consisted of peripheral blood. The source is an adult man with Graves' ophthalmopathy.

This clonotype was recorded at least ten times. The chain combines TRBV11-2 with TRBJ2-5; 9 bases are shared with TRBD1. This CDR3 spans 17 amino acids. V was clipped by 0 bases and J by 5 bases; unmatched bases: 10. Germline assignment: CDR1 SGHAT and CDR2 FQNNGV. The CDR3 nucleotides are TGTGCCAGCAGCTTAGATCGCCCCGGGACAGGGAGGGAGACCCAGTACTTC. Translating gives CASSLDRPGTGRETQYF.

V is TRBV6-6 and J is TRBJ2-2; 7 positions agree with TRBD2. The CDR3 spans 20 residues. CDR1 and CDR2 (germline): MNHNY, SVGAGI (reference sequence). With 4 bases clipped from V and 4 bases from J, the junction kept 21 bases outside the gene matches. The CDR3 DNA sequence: TGTGCCAGCAGTTCCTTCCGGATAAGCGGGAACCCTCCGGGCACCGGGGAGCTGTTTTTT. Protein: CASSSFRISGNPPGTGELFF.

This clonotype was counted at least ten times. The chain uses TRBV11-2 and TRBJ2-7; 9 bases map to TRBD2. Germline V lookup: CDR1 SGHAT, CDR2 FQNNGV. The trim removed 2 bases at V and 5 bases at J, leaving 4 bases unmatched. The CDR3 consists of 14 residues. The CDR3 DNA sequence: TGTGCCAGCAGCTTAAGCGGGAGGAAGGACGAGCAGTACTTC. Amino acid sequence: CASSLSGRKDEQYF.

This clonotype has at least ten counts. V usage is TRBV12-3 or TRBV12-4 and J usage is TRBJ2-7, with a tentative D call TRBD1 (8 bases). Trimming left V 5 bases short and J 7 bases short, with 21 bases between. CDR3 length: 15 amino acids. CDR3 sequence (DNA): TGTGCCAGCAGTGTCGATAACAGGGGGGGCGTGGAGCAGTACTTC. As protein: CASSVDNRGGVEQYF.

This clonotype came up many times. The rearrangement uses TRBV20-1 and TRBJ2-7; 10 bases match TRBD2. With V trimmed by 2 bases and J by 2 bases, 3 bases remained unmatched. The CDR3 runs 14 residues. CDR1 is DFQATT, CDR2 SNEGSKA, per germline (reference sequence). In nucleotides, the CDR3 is TGCAGTGCTAGAACAGCGGGGGGGCCCTACGAGCAGTACTTC. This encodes CSARTAGGPYEQYF.

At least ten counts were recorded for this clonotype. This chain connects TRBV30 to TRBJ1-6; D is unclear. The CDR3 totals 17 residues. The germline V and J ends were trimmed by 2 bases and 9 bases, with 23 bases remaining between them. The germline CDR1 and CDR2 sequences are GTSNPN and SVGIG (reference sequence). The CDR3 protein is CAWSYFAAGSKGSPLHF. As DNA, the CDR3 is TGTGCCTGGAGTTATTTTGCGGCAGGAAGTAAGGGTTCACCCCTCCACTTT.

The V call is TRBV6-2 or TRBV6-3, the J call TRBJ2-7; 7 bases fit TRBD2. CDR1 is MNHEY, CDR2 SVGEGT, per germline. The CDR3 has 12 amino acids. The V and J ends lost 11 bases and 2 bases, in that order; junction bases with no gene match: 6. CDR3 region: CACSGRAYEQYF. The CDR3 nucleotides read TGTGCCTGTTCGGGGAGGGCCTACGAGCAGTACTTC.

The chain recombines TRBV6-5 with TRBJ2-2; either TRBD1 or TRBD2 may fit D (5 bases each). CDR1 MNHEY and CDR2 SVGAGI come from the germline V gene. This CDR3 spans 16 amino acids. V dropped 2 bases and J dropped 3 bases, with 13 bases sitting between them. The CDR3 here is CASSYNGVGDTGELFF. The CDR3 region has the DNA TGTGCCAGCAGTTACAACGGGGTAGGGGACACCGGGGAGCTGTTTTTT.

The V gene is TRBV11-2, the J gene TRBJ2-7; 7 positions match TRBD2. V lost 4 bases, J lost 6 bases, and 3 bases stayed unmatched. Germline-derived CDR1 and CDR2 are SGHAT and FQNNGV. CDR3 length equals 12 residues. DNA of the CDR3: TGTGCCAGCAGCTCGGGGGGACTCGAGCAGTACTTC. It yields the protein CASSSGGLEQYF.

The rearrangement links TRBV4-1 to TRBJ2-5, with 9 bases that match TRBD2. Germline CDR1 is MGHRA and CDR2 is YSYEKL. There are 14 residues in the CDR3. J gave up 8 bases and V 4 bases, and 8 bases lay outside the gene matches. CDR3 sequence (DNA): TGCGCCAGCAGCCTCACGGGACTAGCAGGCACCCAGTACTTC. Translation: CASSLTGLAGTQYF.

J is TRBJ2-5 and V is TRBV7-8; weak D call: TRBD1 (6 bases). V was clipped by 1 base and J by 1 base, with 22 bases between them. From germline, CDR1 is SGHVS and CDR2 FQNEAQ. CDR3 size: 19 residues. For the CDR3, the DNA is TGTGCCAGCAGCTTAGAGGCGCCAGGGGATCGCGTAGGCCAAGAGACCCAGTACTTC. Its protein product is CASSLEAPGDRVGQETQYF.

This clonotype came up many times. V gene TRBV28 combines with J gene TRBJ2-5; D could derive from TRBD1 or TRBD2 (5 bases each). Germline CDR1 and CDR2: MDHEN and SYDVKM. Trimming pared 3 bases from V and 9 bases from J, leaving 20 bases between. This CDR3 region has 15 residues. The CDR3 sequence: CASSFLRGAQEAQYF. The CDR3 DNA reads TGTGCCAGCAGTTTCCTCCGTGGGGCACAGGAGGCCCAGTACTTC.

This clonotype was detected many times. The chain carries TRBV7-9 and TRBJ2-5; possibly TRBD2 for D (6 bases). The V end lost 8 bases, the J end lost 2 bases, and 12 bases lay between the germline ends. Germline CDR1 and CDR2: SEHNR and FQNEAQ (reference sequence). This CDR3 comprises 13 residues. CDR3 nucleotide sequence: TGTGCCAGCTTCCGGGACTCACAAGAGACCCAGTACTTC. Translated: CASFRDSQETQYF.

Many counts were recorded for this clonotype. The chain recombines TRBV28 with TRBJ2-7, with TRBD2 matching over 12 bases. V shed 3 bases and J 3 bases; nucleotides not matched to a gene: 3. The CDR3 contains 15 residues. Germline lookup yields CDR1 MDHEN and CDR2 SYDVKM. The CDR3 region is CASSFETSGSYEQYF. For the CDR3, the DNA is TGTGCCAGCAGTTTTGAGACTAGCGGGAGCTACGAGCAGTACTTC.

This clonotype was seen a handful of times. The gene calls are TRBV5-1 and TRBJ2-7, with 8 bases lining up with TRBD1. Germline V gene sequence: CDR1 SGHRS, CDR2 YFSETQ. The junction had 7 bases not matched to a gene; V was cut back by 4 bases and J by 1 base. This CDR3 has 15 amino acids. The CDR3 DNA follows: TGCGCCAGCAGCCTAGACAGGGGTCTATCCTACGAGCAGTACTTC. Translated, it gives CASSLDRGLSYEQYF.

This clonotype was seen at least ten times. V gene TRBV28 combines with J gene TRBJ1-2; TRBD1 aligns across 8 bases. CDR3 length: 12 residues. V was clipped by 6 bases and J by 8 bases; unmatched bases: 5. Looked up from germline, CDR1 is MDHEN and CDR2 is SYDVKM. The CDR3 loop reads CASRDRALGYTF. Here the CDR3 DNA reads TGTGCCAGCAGGGACAGGGCCCTGGGCTACACCTTC.

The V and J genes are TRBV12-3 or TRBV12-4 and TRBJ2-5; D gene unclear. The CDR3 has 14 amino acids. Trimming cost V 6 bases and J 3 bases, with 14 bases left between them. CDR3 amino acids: CASRLNGPKETQYF. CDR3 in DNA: TGTGCCAGCAGATTGAACGGCCCGAAAGAGACCCAGTACTTC.

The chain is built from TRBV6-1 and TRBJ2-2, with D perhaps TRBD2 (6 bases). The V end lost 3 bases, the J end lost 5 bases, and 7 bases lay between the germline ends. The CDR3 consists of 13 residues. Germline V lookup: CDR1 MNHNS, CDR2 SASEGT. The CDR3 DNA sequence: TGTGCCAGCAGTGATGGGGGGACCGGGGAGCTGTTTTTT. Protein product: CASSDGGTGELFF.

The CDR3 reads CAWSAPRANTGELFF. The DNA for the CDR3 is TGTGCCTGGAGTGCCCCTCGGGCGAACACCGGGGAGCTGTTTTTT. The chain links TRBV30 to TRBJ2-2; D remains unclear. The V end was cut by 1 base, the J end by 0 bases, with 9 bases between. The germline gives CDR1 GTSNPN, CDR2 SVGIG (reference sequence). The CDR3 runs 15 residues. Looking up the rest from reference TRBV30 and TRBJ2-2 gives the full variable domain: SQTIHQWPATLVQPVGSPLSLECTVEGTSNPNLYWYRQAAGRGLQLLFYSVGIGQISSEVPQNLSASRPQDRQFILSSKKLLLSDSGFYLCAWSAPRANTGELFFGEGSRLTVL.

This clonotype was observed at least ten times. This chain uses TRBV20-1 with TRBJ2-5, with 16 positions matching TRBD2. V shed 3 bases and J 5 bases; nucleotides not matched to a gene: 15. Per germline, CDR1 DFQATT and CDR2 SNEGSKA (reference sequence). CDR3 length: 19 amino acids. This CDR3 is CSASPPRAGLAGGTETQYF. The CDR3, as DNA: TGCAGTGCTAGCCCCCCCCGGGCGGGACTAGCGGGGGGGACGGAGACCCAGTACTTC.

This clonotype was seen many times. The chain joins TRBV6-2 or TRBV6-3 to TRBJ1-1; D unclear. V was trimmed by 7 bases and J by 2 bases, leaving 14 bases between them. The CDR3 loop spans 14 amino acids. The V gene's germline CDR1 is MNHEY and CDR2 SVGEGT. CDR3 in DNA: TGTGCCAGCACCAGGACGGGGTATAACACTGAAGCTTTCTTT. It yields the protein CASTRTGYNTEAFF.

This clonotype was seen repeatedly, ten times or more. The CDR3: CASSVLAETYEQYF. In DNA, the CDR3 is TGTGCCAGTAGTGTGTTAGCGGAAACCTACGAGCAGTACTTC. The chain employs TRBV19 and TRBJ2-7, with D maybe TRBD2 (6 bases). The CDR3 loop spans 14 amino acids. V shed 5 bases and J shed 2 bases, with 13 bases lying between them. CDR1 is LNHDA and CDR2 is SQIVND in the germline V gene (reference sequence). Full variable domain (rest looked up from reference TRBV19 and TRBJ2-7): DGGITQSPKYLFRKEGQNVTLSCEQNLNHDAMYWYRQDPGQGLRLIYYSQIVNDFQKGDIAEGYSVSREKKESFPLTVTSAQKNPTAFYLCASSVLAETYEQYFGPGTRLTVT.

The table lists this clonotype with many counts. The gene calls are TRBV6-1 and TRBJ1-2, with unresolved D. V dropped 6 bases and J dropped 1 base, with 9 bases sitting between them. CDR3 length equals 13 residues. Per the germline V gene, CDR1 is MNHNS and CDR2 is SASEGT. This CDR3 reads CASRDEINYGYTF. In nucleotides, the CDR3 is TGTGCCAGCAGAGATGAGATTAACTATGGCTACACCTTC.

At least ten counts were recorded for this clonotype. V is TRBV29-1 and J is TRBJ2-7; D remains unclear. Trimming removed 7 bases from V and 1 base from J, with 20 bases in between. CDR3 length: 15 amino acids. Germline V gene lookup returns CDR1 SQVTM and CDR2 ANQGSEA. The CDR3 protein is CSGIYPGRASYEQYF. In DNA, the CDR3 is TGCAGCGGGATTTACCCCGGTAGGGCGTCCTACGAGCAGTACTTC.

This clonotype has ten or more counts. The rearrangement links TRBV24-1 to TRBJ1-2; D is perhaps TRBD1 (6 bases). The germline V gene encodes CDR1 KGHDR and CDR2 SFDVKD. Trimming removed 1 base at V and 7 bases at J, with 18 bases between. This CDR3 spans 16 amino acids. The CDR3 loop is CATSDLSAGVDFGYTF. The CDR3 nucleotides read TGTGCCACCAGTGATTTATCGGCAGGGGTCGACTTTGGCTACACCTTC.

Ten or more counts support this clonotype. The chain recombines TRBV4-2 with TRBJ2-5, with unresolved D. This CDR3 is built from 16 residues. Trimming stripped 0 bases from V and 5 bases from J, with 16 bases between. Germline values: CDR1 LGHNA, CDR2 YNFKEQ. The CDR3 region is CASSQDLRTLYETQYF. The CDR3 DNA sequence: TGTGCCAGCAGCCAAGATCTCAGGACGCTTTACGAGACCCAGTACTTC.

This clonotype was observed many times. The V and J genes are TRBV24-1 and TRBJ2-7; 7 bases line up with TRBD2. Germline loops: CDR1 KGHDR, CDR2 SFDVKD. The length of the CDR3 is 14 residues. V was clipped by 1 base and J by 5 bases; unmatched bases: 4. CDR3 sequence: CATSDLREENEQYF. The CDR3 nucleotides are TGTGCCACCAGTGATTTACGGGAGGAGAACGAGCAGTACTTC.

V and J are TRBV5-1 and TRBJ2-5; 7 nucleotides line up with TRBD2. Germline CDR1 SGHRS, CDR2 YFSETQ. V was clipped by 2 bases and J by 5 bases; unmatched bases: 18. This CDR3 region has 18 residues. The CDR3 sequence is CASSFFISAGADGETQYF. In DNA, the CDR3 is TGCGCCAGCAGCTTCTTTATAAGCGCGGGAGCCGATGGGGAGACCCAGTACTTC.

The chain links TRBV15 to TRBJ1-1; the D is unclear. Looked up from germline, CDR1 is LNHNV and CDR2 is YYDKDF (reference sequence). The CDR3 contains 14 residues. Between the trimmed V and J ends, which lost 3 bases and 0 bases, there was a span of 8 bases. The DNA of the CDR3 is TGTGCCACCAGCAGCGTCGACGTGAACACTGAAGCTTTCTTT. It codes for CATSSVDVNTEAFF.

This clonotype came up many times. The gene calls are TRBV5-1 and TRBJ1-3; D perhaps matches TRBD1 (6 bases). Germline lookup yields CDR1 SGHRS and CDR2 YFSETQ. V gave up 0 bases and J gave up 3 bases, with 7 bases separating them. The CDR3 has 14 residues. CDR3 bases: TGCGCCAGCAGCTTGGGACAGGATGGAAACACCATATATTTT. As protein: CASSLGQDGNTIYF. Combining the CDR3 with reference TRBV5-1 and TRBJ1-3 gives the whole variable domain KAGVTQTPRYLIKTRGQQVTLSCSPISGHRSVSWYQQTPGQGLQFLFEYFSETQRNKGNFPGRFSGRQFSNSRSEMNVSTLELGDSALYLCASSLGQDGNTIYFGEGSWLTVV.

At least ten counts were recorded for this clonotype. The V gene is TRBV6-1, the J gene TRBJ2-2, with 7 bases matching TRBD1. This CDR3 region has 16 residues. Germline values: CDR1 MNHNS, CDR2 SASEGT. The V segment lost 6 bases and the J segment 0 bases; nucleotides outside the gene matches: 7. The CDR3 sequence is CASSNLGTANTGELFF. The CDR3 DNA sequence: TGTGCCAGCAGCAATTTAGGGACAGCGAACACCGGGGAGCTGTTTTTT.

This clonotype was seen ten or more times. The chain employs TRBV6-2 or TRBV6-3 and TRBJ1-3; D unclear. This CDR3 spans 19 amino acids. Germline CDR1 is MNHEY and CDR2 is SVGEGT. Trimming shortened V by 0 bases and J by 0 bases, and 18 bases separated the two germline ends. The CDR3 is CASSYSISTASNSGNTIYF. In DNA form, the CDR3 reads TGTGCCAGCAGTTACTCGATTTCGACTGCCTCGAACTCTGGAAACACCATATATTTT.